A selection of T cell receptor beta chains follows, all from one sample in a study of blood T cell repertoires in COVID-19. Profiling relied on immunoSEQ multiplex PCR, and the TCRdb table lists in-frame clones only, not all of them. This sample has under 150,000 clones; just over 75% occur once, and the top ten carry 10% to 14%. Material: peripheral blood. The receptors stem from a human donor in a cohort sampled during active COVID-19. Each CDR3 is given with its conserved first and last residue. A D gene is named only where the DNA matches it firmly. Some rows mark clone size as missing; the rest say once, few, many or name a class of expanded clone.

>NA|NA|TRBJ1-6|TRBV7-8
CASSPVPYNSPLHF
TGTGCCAGCAGCCCGGTCCCCTATAATTCACCCCTCCACTTT
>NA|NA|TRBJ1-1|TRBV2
CASRMTENTEAFF
TGTGCCAGCAGAATGACAGAAAACACTGAAGCTTTCTTT
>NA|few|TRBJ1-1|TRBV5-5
CASSPEGVPNTEAFF
TGTGCCAGCAGCCCAGAAGGGGTTCCGAACACTGAAGCTTTCTTT
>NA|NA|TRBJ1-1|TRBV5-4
CASSLDAGEGTEAFF
TGTGCCAGCAGCTTGGATGCAGGGGAGGGCACTGAAGCTTTCTTT
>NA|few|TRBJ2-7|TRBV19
CASSIELSGGSEQYF
TGTGCCAGTAGTATAGAGTTATCGGGTGGGTCCGAGCAGTACTTC
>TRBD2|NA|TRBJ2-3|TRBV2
CASSERTSTQYF
TGTGCCAGCAGTGAGAGGACTAGTACGCAGTATTTT
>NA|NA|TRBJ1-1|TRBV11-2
CASSQVRGNTEAFF
TGTGCCAGCAGTCAAGTCCGGGGAAACACTGAAGCTTTCTTT
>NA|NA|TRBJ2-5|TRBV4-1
CASSQSGSAPETQYF
TGCGCCAGCAGCCAATCCGGGTCAGCCCCCGAGACCCAGTACTTC
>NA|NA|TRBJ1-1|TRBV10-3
CAISGGRDTEAFF
TGTGCCATCAGTGGGGGGAGGGACACTGAAGCTTTCTTT
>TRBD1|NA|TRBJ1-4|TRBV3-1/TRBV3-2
CASSQARQGGEKLFF
TGTGCCAGCAGCCAAGCTAGACAGGGAGGAGAAAAACTGTTTTTT
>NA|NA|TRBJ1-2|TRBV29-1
CSVETPAQGFYGYTF
TGCAGCGTGGAAACACCCGCACAGGGCTTCTACGGCTACACCTTC
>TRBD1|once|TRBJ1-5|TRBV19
CASTKTGVSNQPQHF
TGTGCCAGTACCAAGACAGGGGTTAGCAATCAGCCCCAGCATTTT
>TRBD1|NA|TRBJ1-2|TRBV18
CASSPGQTNYGYTF
TGTGCCAGCTCACCGGGACAGACTAACTATGGCTACACCTTC
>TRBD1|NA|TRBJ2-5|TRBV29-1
CSGWTGEGETQYF
TGCAGCGGGTGGACAGGGGAAGGGGAGACCCAGTACTTC
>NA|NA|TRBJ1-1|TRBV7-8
CASSAGRVRGAFF
TGTGCCAGCAGCGCCGGACGGGTTCGGGGAGCTTTCTTT
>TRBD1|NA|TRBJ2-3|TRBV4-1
CASSQEIPRGLGTDTQYF
TGCGCCAGCAGCCAAGAGATCCCCAGGGGGCTGGGCACAGATACGCAGTATTTT
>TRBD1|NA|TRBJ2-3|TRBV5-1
CASSKGQATDTQYF
TGCGCCAGCAGCAAGGGACAGGCCACAGATACGCAGTATTTT
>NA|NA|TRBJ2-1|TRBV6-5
CASNLRETGGEQFF
TGTGCCAGTAACCTGAGGGAAACCGGGGGTGAGCAGTTCTTC
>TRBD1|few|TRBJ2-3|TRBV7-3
CASSLDRGLADTQYF
TGTGCCAGCAGTCTTGACAGGGGGCTAGCAGATACGCAGTATTTT
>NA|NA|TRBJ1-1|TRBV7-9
CASSPQFYSKQPGDTEAFF
TGTGCCAGCAGCCCCCAATTTTATTCTAAACAGCCGGGGGACACTGAAGCTTTCTTT
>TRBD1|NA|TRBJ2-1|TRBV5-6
CASSFDRVADEQFF
TGTGCCAGCAGCTTTGACAGGGTGGCCGATGAGCAGTTCTTC
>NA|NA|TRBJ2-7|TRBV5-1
CASSLSLAGTVYEQYF
TGCGCCAGCAGCTTATCCCTCGCGGGGACAGTCTACGAGCAGTACTTC
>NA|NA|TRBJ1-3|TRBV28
CASRVAVGSRNTIYF
TGTGCCTCCCGAGTTGCGGTGGGGAGTCGGAACACCATATATTTT
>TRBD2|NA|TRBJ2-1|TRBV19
CASSGAGGPYNEQFF
TGTGCCAGTAGTGGGGCGGGGGGCCCCTACAATGAGCAGTTCTTC
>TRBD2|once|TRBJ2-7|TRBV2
CASSDPLAVFEQYF
TGTGCCAGCAGTGATCCACTAGCGGTATTCGAGCAGTACTTC
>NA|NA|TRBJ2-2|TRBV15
CATSRDWQGNTGELFF
TGTGCCACCAGCAGAGATTGGCAGGGTAACACCGGGGAGCTGTTTTTT
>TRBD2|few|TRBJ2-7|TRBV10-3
CAISESRRGSNEQYF
TGTGCCATCAGTGAGTCGAGGCGGGGGAGTAACGAGCAGTACTTC
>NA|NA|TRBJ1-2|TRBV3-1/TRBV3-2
CASSQFRAGGYTF
TGTGCCAGCAGCCAATTCCGCGCAGGTGGCTACACCTTC
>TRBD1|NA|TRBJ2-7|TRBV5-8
CASSLGAGQGFEQYF
TGTGCCAGCAGCTTGGGGGCCGGACAGGGGTTCGAGCAGTACTTC
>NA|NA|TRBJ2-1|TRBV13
CASSQESAEQFF
TGTGCCAGCAGCCAAGAAAGCGCTGAGCAGTTCTTC
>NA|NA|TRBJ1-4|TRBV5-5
CASSSQQGPNEKLFF
TGTGCCAGCAGCAGCCAACAGGGACCTAATGAAAAACTGTTTTTT
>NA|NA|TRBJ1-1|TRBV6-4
CASSGTRGMNTEAFF
TGTGCCAGCAGCGGGACAAGGGGGATGAACACTGAAGCTTTCTTT
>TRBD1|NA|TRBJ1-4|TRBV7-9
CASSLEGAEFEKLFF
TGTGCCAGCAGCTTAGAGGGGGCTGAATTTGAAAAACTGTTTTTT
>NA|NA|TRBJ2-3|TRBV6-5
CASCAREAADTQYF
TGTGCCAGCTGCGCCAGGGAGGCGGCAGATACGCAGTATTTT
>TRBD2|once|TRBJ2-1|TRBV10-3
CAISKTGGPNEQFF
TGTGCCATCAGCAAAACGGGGGGGCCAAATGAGCAGTTCTTC
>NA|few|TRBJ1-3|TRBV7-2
CASSEGRGLAGNTIYF
TGTGCCAGCAGCGAGGGCCGGGGTCTTGCTGGAAACACCATATATTTT
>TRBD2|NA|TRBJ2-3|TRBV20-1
CSASLAGGSDTQYF
TGCAGTGCTAGTTTGGCGGGGGGATCAGATACGCAGTATTTT
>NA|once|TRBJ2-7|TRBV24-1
CATSPRPSYEQYF
TGTGCCACCAGCCCCAGGCCATCCTACGAGCAGTACTTC
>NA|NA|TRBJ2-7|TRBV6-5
CASSPAALSYEQYF
TGTGCCAGTTCCCCAGCGGCCCTCTCCTACGAGCAGTACTTC
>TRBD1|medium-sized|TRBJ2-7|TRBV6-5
CASSYQGQGFEQYF
TGTGCCAGCAGTTACCAGGGACAGGGGTTCGAGCAGTACTTC
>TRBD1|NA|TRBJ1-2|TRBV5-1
CASSSPDRAQYGYTF
TGCGCCAGCAGCTCACCGGACAGGGCACAATATGGCTACACCTTC
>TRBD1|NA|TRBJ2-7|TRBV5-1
CASSPGQDYEQYF
TGCGCCAGCAGCCCTGGACAGGACTACGAGCAGTACTTC
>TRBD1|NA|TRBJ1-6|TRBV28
CASRPDRGINSPLHF
TGTGCCAGCAGACCGGACAGGGGGATTAATTCACCCCTCCACTTT
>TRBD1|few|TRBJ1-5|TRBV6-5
CASSSAGQGSQPQHF
TGTGCCAGCAGTTCAGCCGGACAGGGAAGTCAGCCCCAGCATTTT
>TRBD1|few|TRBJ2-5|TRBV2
CASSADRGLFQETQYF
TGTGCCAGCAGTGCGGACAGGGGTTTGTTCCAAGAGACCCAGTACTTC
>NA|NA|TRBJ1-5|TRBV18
CASSPRLRGKNSNQPQHF
TGTGCCAGCTCACCAAGGTTAAGGGGCAAAAATAGCAATCAGCCCCAGCATTTT
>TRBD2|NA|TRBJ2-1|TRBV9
CASSVAVGGYNEQFF
TGTGCCAGCAGCGTAGCCGTCGGGGGGTACAATGAGCAGTTCTTC
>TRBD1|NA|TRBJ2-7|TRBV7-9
CASSLGTGGRYEQYF
TGTGCCAGCAGCCTCGGGACAGGGGGCAGGTACGAGCAGTACTTC
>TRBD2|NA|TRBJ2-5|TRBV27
CASSLGLAGLETQYF
TGTGCCAGCAGTTTGGGACTAGCGGGACTAGAGACCCAGTACTTC
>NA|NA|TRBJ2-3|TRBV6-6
CASSRRTVPDTDTQYF
TGTGCCAGCAGCCGACGGACAGTCCCGGACACAGATACGCAGTATTTT
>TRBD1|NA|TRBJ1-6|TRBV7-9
CASSLDRGNSPLHF
TGTGCCAGCAGCTTGGACAGGGGAAACTCACCCCTCCACTTT
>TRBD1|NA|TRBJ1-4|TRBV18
CASSPPSQGATNEKLFF
TGTGCCAGCTCACCACCGAGCCAGGGGGCCACTAATGAAAAACTGTTTTTT
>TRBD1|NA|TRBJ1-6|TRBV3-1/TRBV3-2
CASSQKGTVNNSPLHF
TGTGCCAGCAGCCAAAAAGGGACAGTCAATAATTCACCCCTCCACTTT
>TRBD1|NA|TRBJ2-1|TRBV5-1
CASSGQGEGGNEQFF
TGCGCCAGCTCTGGACAGGGGGAAGGGGGCAATGAGCAGTTCTTC
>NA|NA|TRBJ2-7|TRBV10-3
CAITRQPSLEQYF
TGTGCCATCACCCGACAGCCTTCTCTTGAGCAGTACTTC